This T cell receptor (beta chain) stems from a study of metastatic and nonmetastatic thyroid tumors. The overall study: Samples came from malignant and benign thyroid patients, and repertoires were compared across blood and tumor or nodule tissue.

Regarding this clone: Its antigen is still unknown.

With MiXCR, TCRdb reprocessed the PCR reads. The table records approximately 41,000 clones, less than 25% of them present only once. Not a single patient had been given any form of treatment at any point before undergoing thyroid surgery. Regarding the study as a whole: A significant increase in TCR beta diversity was reportedly seen in malignant thyroid tumors relative to benign nodules, in blood and tumor.

The CDR3 is 14 amino acids. Trimming removed 7 bases from V and 4 bases from J, with 14 bases in between. The germline CDR1 and CDR2 sequences are SGHTA and FQGNSA. The sequence was obtained from a female donor with papillary thyroid cancer or a benign thyroid nodule (not recorded which). Some clones in this sample may be carry-over from other donors' samples. V gene TRBV7-2 combines with J gene TRBJ1-5; D gene uncertain. The sequencing input was tumor tissue. The CDR3 DNA reads TGTGCCAGCATCCCCTTTCAATTTAATCAGCCCCAGCATTTT. Translating gives CASIPFQFNQPQHF.